These T cell receptor beta chains were read from a single sample in a study of blood T cell repertoires in COVID-19. Generated by immunoSEQ multiplex PCR, the TCRdb table keeps only in-frame clones and is missing some. The sample holds tens of thousands of clones, roughly 85% seen once. What was sequenced was peripheral blood. The receptors shown here come from a man over 45 with active or convalescent COVID-19. CDR3s include the opening cysteine and the closing phenylalanine or tryptophan.

j_call | v_call | cdr3_aa
TRBJ1-1 | TRBV18 | CASSLDRTEYTEAFF
TRBJ1-4 | TRBV4-3 | CASSQTGGAANEKLFF
TRBJ2-3 | TRBV30 | CAWGGGTSTDTQYF
TRBJ2-7 | TRBV3-1/TRBV3-2 | CASGTSGRVPLGDEQYF
TRBJ1-6 | TRBV5-4 | CASSSGGSSYNSPLHF
TRBJ2-2 | TRBV5-1 | CASYTGTGYTGELFF
TRBJ2-5 | TRBV5-1 | CASSLAGTQETQYF
TRBJ1-2 | TRBV3-1/TRBV3-2 | CASSQDLAAGYGYTF
TRBJ2-7 | TRBV9 | CASSVALAGPPYEQYF
TRBJ2-1 | TRBV4-1 | CASSPRITSGNNEQFF
TRBJ1-1 | TRBV4-1 | CASSQTPGQGAFTEAFF
TRBJ1-1 | TRBV13 | CASSLEGLGAFF
TRBJ2-5 | TRBV10-1 | CASSESIQGWETQYF
TRBJ2-3 | TRBV24-1 | CATSERRALSDTQYF
TRBJ2-2 | TRBV28 | CASSWGQGVNTGELFF
TRBJ1-6 | TRBV7-2 | CASSLGRGGNSPLHF
TRBJ1-5 | TRBV7-2 | CASSDGQGYQPQHF
TRBJ2-1 | TRBV5-1 | CASSLGLGLPYNEQFF
TRBJ1-2 | TRBV19 | CASTIGRESGGGVYGYTF
TRBJ1-1 | TRBV25-1 | CASRRAGDTEAFF
TRBJ1-5 | TRBV11-2 | CASSENTGGGQPQHF
TRBJ2-3 | TRBV18 | CASSAASGGAGDTQYF
TRBJ1-6 | TRBV19 | CASRRDRVANSPLHF
TRBJ2-2 | TRBV7-2 | CASSPLAGVNTGELFF
TRBJ1-1 | TRBV11-2 | CASTKLPGPPMNTEAFF
TRBJ2-1 | TRBV27 | CASSGLLRDEQFF
TRBJ1-2 | TRBV2 | CASRPGTGGGYGYTF
TRBJ2-3 | TRBV6-5 | CASSYGGRGLADTQYF
TRBJ2-3 | TRBV5-4 | CASSLEGQPTDTQYF
TRBJ2-3 | TRBV7-8 | CASSLAWLAGRLPTTDTQYF
TRBJ2-1 | TRBV5-1 | CASSPTGTGTNLQFF
TRBJ2-1 | TRBV3-1/TRBV3-2 | CASSQATVLNEQFF
TRBJ1-2 | TRBV28 | CASSLNRLYGYTF
TRBJ1-4 | TRBV2 | CASIGGLGEKLFF
TRBJ2-3 | TRBV24-1 | CATKNRKLEYEEYF
TRBJ2-5 | TRBV28 | CASSSSGSLGGETQYF
TRBJ1-2 | TRBV21-1 | CASSKADRGNGYTF
TRBJ1-1 | TRBV5-1 | CASSLGRGPTIRTMNTEAFF
TRBJ1-5 | TRBV5-6 | CASSPGHHSNQPQHF
TRBJ1-1 | TRBV5-1 | CASSLLETGTEAFF
TRBJ2-1 | TRBV18 | CASSPPPVGRSRNEQFF
TRBJ1-2 | TRBV5-1 | CASSLEASYGYTF
TRBJ1-5 | TRBV19 | CASSLEGVSNQPQHF
TRBJ1-4 | TRBV28 | CASRPTGGFNEKLFF
TRBJ1-2 | TRBV3-1/TRBV3-2 | CASSQGTGKFYGYTF
TRBJ2-2 | TRBV7-2 | CASSQERNTGELFF
TRBJ2-7 | TRBV5-8 | CASKRPGKSYEQYF
TRBJ1-1 | TRBV18 | CASSPPMRVNTEAFF
TRBJ2-7 | TRBV12-3/TRBV12-4 | CASSRGPYEQYF
TRBJ2-3 | TRBV3-1/TRBV3-2 | CASSQVGTGGRADTQYF
TRBJ2-1 | TRBV7-9 | CASSLVIYEQFF
TRBJ1-5 | TRBV6-6 | CASSRTNSNQPQHF